The entry that follows covers one T cell receptor beta chain sequence. Its antigen is currently unknown. The data derive from a study of cytomegalovirus exposure and HLA in healthy donors. Trimming at V came to 4 bases and at J to 6 bases, leaving 5 bases not matched to a gene. Germline V CDR1 and CDR2: SGHVS, FNYEAQ. This CDR3 has 13 amino acids. 13 Jbeta primers and 60 Vbeta primers were used for the PCR. Sequencing was performed with immunoSEQ multiplex PCR; in TCRdb, only in-frame clones are kept and a portion is missing. This sample has tens of thousands of clones, with roughly 75% found just once. General study points: Some V segments could not be told apart, so they were left out, TRBV6-2 and TRBV6-3 among them. In presence/absence analyses, roughly uniform sequencing depth across donors was assumed. Most TCR sequences showed up rarely, but some public TCRs showed up in many donors.

The sample consisted of PBMCs. The clonotype originates from a woman aged 35 to 49 in good health and CMV-seropositive. V gene TRBV7-6 combines with J gene TRBJ2-7, with 8 bases identical to TRBD1. CDR3 sequence: CASSSSTGGEQYF. The CDR3 bases are TGTGCCAGCAGCTCTAGTACAGGGGGCGAGCAGTACTTC. Drawing the rest from reference TRBV7-6 and TRBJ2-7, the complete variable domain is GAGVSQSPRYKVTKRGQDVALRCDPISGHVSLYWYRQALGQGPEFLTYFNYEAQQDKSGLPNDRFSAERPEGSISTLTIQRTEQRDSAMYRCASSSSTGGEQYFGPGTRLTVT.